The 15 T cell receptor beta chains reported below all come from one sample, sequenced in a study of blood T cell repertoires in COVID-19. TCRdb keeps only in-frame clones here, not all; method: immunoSEQ multiplex PCR. The top ten hold approximately 9.9% of the sample, which has 300,000 to 400,000 clones, 80% to 90% seen once. Sequenced: peripheral blood. All receptors come from a young man with COVID-19, enrolled during active disease.

V and J are TRBV7-9 and TRBJ2-5, with D possibly TRBD1 on 6 matching bases. The CDR3 is 13 amino acids. Germline-derived CDR1 and CDR2 are SEHNR and FQNEAQ (reference sequence). V was clipped by 5 bases and J by 2 bases, with 9 bases between them. In DNA form, the CDR3 reads TGTGCCAGCAGCGACAGGCCACAAGAGACCCAGTACTTC. The encoded protein is CASSDRPQETQYF.

The V and J genes are TRBV18 and TRBJ2-7; maybe TRBD1 (5 bases). This CDR3 region has 13 residues. V lost 0 bases and J lost 5, with 8 bases in between. Germline V gene sequence: CDR1 KGHSH, CDR2 LQKENI. Written as DNA, the CDR3 is TGTGCCAGCTCACCACCGACCAGGGACGAGCAGTACTTC. It is translated as CASSPPTRDEQYF.

The chain uses TRBV7-9 and TRBJ1-5, with 7 bases matching TRBD1. Germline CDR1 and CDR2: SEHNR and FQNEAQ (reference sequence). Trimming at V came to 6 bases and at J to 3 bases, leaving 14 bases not matched to a gene. The CDR3 is made up of 17 amino acids. CDR3 protein: CASSSEKQGYFNQPQHF. In DNA form, the CDR3 reads TGTGCCAGCAGTTCTGAAAAACAGGGGTATTTCAATCAGCCCCAGCATTTT.

This clone was picked up one time. This chain uses TRBV14 with TRBJ2-1, with D maybe TRBD2 (5 bases). The CDR3 totals 14 residues. V shed 9 bases and J shed 2 bases, with 14 bases lying between them. Germline CDR1 is SGHDN and CDR2 is FVKESK. The CDR3 reads CASGIGSAYNEQFF. CDR3 DNA sequence: TGTGCCAGTGGAATTGGTAGCGCCTACAATGAGCAGTTCTTC.

The V and J genes are TRBV9 and TRBJ2-3; 9 bases fit TRBD2. The ends lost 4 bases at V and 2 bases at J; junction bases unmatched: 8. Germline loops: CDR1 SGDLS, CDR2 YYNGEE. The CDR3 is 16 residues long. DNA for the CDR3: TGTGCCAGCAGCTCCCGACTAGCGGAAGCCACAGATACGCAGTATTTT. It yields the protein CASSSRLAEATDTQYF. Drawing the rest from reference TRBV9 and TRBJ2-3, the complete variable domain is DSGVTQTPKHLITATGQRVTLRCSPRSGDLSVYWYQQSLDQGLQFLIQYYNGEERAKGNILERFSAQQFPDLHSELNLSSLELGDSALYFCASSSRLAEATDTQYFGPGTRLTVL.

The gene calls are TRBV7-8 and TRBJ1-5; 8 bases line up with TRBD1. The V and J ends lost 6 bases and 1 base, in that order; junction bases with no gene match: 5. Germline V gene data show CDR1 as SGHVS and CDR2 as FQNEAQ. This CDR3 is 15 amino acids long. In DNA, the CDR3 is TGTGCCAGCAGTTTGGACAGGGCAAGCAATCAGCCCCAGCATTTT. This translates into CASSLDRASNQPQHF.

The CDR3 DNA sequence: TGTGCCAGCAGCTTAGTGGGGGGGGGTGACACAGATACGCAGTATTTT. This translates into CASSLVGGGDTDTQYF. This chain connects TRBV7-2 to TRBJ2-3, with 7 bases lining up with TRBD2. J lost 2 bases, V lost 1 base, and 6 bases had no gene match. Germline V gene lookup returns CDR1 SGHTA and CDR2 FQGNSA. This CDR3 contains 16 residues.

The chain carries TRBV29-1 and TRBJ1-2, with D possibly being TRBD1 (5 bases). CDR1 SQVTM and CDR2 ANQGSEA come from the germline V gene. Trimming took off 4 bases at V and 8 bases at J, with 17 bases between the two ends. The CDR3 is 13 amino acids. This chain's CDR3 is CSVGEYRLGGYTF. CDR3 nucleotides: TGCAGCGTTGGCGAGTACAGGCTTGGCGGCTACACCTTC. Full variable domain (remainder filled in from reference TRBV29-1 and TRBJ1-2): SAVISQKPSRDICQRGTSLTIQCQVDSQVTMMFWYRQQPGQSLTLIATANQGSEATYESGFVIDKFPISRPNLTFSTLTVSNMSPEDSSIYLCSVGEYRLGGYTFGSGTRLTVV.

The chain uses TRBV12-3 or TRBV12-4 and TRBJ1-2; the D is unclear. The CDR3 length is 13 residues. V lost 2 bases, J lost 8 bases, and 12 bases lay in between. In DNA, the CDR3 is TGTGCCAGCAGTTTACAGGTTCTGAGAGGCTACACCTTC. Its protein is CASSLQVLRGYTF.

The rearrangement joins TRBV5-1 to TRBJ1-2; TRBD1 agrees at 8 bases. This CDR3 has 15 residues. With 5 bases clipped from V and 5 bases from J, the junction kept 11 bases outside the gene matches. Germline CDR1 is SGHRS and CDR2 is YFSETQ. The CDR3 sequence: CASRLYQGASYGYTF. CDR3 in DNA: TGCGCCAGCAGACTTTATCAGGGGGCGAGTTATGGCTACACCTTC.

The CDR3 spells CASSLPVGHNEQFF. The CDR3, as DNA: TGTGCCAGCAGTTTACCGGTCGGTCACAATGAGCAGTTCTTC. This chain uses TRBV28 with TRBJ2-1; D is unclear. In germline, CDR1 is MDHEN, CDR2 SYDVKM. This CDR3 has 14 amino acids. Trimming took 2 bases from V and 5 from J, leaving 10 bases between them.

The rearrangement uses TRBV6-2 or TRBV6-3 and TRBJ2-7; 7 bases are a match to TRBD2. The CDR3 sequence is 15 residues long. V dropped 3 bases and J dropped 3; count of bases not matched to a gene: 8. Germline V gene data show CDR1 as MNHEY and CDR2 as SVGEGT. The chain's CDR3 is CASSYRAGGGYEQYF. In DNA, the CDR3 is TGTGCCAGCAGTTATCGGGCGGGCGGGGGCTACGAGCAGTACTTC.

The chain has TRBV2 and TRBJ2-7; 9 nucleotides line up with TRBD1. Looked up from germline, CDR1 is SNHLY and CDR2 is FYNNEI. After removal of 7 bases from V and 3 bases from J, the junction contained 4 bases not matched to a gene. The CDR3 length is 13 residues. The CDR3 sequence is CASIRTGDYEQYF. For the CDR3, the DNA is TGTGCCAGCATCAGGACAGGGGACTACGAGCAGTACTTC. Variable domain in full (rest from reference TRBV2 and TRBJ2-7): EPEVTQTPSHQVTQMGQEVILRCVPISNHLYFYWYRQILGQKVEFLVSFYNNEISEKSEIFDDQFSVERPDGSNFTLKIRSTKLEDSAMYFCASIRTGDYEQYFGPGTRLTVT.

The V gene is TRBV7-2, the J gene TRBJ2-1, with D perhaps matching TRBD2 (6 bases). The CDR3 spans 14 residues. Germline loops: CDR1 SGHTA, CDR2 FQGNSA. V lost 5 bases to trimming and J lost 2 bases, with 10 bases between them. Here the CDR3 reads CASSQRTTYNEQFF. The CDR3 region has the DNA TGTGCCAGCAGCCAAAGGACTACCTACAATGAGCAGTTCTTC.

The chain combines TRBV20-1 with TRBJ2-1, with 7 bases identical to TRBD2. The trim removed 3 bases at V and 3 bases at J, leaving 5 bases unmatched. Germline V gene data show CDR1 as DFQATT and CDR2 as SNEGSKA (reference sequence). The CDR3 contains 14 residues. The CDR3 nucleotides are TGCAGTGCTAGTTACCGGGACTACTACAATGAGCAGTTCTTC. Amino acids: CSASYRDYYNEQFF.